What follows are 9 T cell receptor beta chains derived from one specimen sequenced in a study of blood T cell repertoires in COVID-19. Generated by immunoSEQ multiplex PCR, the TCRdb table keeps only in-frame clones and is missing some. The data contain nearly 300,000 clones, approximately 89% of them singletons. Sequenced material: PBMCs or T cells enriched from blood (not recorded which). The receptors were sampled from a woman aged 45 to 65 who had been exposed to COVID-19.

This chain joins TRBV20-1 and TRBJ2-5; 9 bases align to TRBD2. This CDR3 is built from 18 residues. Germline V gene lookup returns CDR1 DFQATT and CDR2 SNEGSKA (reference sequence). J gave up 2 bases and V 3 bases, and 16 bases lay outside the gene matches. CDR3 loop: CSASSRRGGLMWQETQYF. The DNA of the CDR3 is TGCAGTGCTAGTTCTAGGCGGGGGGGGCTTATGTGGCAAGAGACCCAGTACTTC.

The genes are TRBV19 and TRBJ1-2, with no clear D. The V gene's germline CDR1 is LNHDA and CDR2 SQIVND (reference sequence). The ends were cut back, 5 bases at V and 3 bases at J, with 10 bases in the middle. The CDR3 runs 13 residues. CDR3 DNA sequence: TGTGCCAGTAGTCCCCACAGTTACTATGGCTACACCTTC. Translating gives CASSPHSYYGYTF. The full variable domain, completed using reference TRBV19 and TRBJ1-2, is DGGITQSPKYLFRKEGQNVTLSCEQNLNHDAMYWYRQDPGQGLRLIYYSQIVNDFQKGDIAEGYSVSREKKESFPLTVTSAQKNPTAFYLCASSPHSYYGYTFGSGTRLTVV.

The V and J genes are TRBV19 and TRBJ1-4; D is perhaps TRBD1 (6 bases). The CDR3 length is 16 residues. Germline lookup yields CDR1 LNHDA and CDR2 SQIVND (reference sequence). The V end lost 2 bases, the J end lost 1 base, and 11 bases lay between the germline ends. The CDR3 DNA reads TGTGCCAGTAGTATAAGCGAGGGGGAAACTAATGAAAAACTGTTTTTT. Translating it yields CASSISEGETNEKLFF.

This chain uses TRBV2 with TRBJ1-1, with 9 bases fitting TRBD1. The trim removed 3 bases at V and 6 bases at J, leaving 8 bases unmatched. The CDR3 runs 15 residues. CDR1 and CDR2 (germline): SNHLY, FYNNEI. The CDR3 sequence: CASSETGGSVAEAFF. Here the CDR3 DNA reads TGTGCCAGCAGTGAGACAGGGGGGAGTGTCGCTGAAGCTTTCTTT.

CDR3 amino acids: CATGTSLNTGELFF. The CDR3, as DNA: TGCGCCACCGGGACTTCCCTAAACACCGGGGAGCTGTTTTTT. V is TRBV5-1 and J is TRBJ2-2; possible D gene TRBD2, 6 bases. Trimming left V 9 bases short and J 2 bases short, with 14 bases between. This CDR3 has 14 residues. Germline CDR1 SGHRS, CDR2 YFSETQ.

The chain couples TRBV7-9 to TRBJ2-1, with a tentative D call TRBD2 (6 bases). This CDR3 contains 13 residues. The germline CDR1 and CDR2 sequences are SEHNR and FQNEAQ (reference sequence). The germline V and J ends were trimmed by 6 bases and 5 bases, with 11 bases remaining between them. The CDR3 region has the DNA TGTGCCAGCAGGGGAGGAGGGGACAATGAGCAGTTCTTC. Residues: CASRGGGDNEQFF. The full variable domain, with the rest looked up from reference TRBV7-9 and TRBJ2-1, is DTGVSQNPRHKITKRGQNVTFRCDPISEHNRLYWYRQTLGQGPEFLTYFQNEAQLEKSRLLSDRFSAERPKGSFSTLEIQRTEQGDSAMYLCASRGGGDNEQFFGPGTRLTVL.

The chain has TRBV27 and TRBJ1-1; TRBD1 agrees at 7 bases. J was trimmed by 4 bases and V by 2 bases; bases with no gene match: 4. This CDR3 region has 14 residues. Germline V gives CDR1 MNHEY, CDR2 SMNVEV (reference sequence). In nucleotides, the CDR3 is TGTGCCAGCAGTTTACAACAGGGGAGCACTGAAGCTTTCTTT. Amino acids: CASSLQQGSTEAFF.

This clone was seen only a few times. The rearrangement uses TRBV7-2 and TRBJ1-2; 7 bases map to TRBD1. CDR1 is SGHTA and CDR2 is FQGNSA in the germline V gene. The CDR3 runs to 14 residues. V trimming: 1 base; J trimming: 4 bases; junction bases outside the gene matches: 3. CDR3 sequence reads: CASSLGQGFYGYTF. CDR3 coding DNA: TGTGCCAGCAGCTTAGGACAGGGATTCTATGGCTACACCTTC.

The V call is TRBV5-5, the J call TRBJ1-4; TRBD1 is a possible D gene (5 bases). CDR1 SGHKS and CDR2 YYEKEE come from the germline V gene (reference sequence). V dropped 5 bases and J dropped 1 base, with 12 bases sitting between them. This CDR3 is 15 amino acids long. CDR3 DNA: TGTGCCAGCAGTCCTCCGGGGGGAACTAATGAAAAACTGTTTTTT. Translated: CASSPPGGTNEKLFF.